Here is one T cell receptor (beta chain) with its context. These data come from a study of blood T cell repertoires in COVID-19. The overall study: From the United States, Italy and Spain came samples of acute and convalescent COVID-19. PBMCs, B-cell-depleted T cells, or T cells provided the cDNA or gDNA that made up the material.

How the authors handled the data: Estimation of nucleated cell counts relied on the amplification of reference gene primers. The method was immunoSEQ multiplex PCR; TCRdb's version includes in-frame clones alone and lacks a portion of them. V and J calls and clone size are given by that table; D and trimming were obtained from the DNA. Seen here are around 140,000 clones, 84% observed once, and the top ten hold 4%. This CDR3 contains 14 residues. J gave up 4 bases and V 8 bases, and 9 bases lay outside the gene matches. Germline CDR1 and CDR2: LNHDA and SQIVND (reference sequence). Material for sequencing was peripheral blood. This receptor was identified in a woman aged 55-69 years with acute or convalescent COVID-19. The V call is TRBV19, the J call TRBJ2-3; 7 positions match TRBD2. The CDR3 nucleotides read TGTGCCAGTGCGAACAGCGGGACCGCAGATACGCAGTATTTT. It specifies CASANSGTADTQYF.